These 18 T cell receptor beta chains originate from one sample sequenced in a study of post-analysis software for immune sequencing data. Findings and caveats of the study: Elevated frequency relative to controls characterized several TRBV segments in patients, TRBV5-6, TRBV5-1 and TRBV20-1 among them.

No antigen has been identified for these receptors. Every TCR beta cDNA library bore unique molecular identifiers. A single record per CDR3 protein comes from TCRdb applying MiXCR to the PCR reads. This sample carries around 770,000 distinct CDR3 sequences, around 45% of them seen once, and the ten largest clones take approximately 4.4%. Sequencing used blood. The receptors originated from a girl aged 5 to 17 with multiple sclerosis.

This chain joins TRBV9 and TRBJ1-2, with a possible D match to TRBD1 (6 bases). The length of the CDR3 is 17 residues. The germline CDR1 and CDR2 sequences are SGDLS and YYNGEE. Trimming stripped 3 bases from V and 7 bases from J, with 25 bases between. CDR3 coding DNA: TGTGCCAGCAGCGCCCCATTGATCGGGACAAAGGGTCCTGGCTACACCTTC. It translates to CASSAPLIGTKGPGYTF.

This clonotype showed up just once. As the CDR3 is not closed by the conserved phenylalanine or tryptophan, this likely results from a read error. The rearrangement uses TRBV6-5 and TRBJ2-5, with a possible D match to TRBD2 (6 bases). This CDR3 is built from 16 residues. The germline V gene has CDR1 MNHEY and CDR2 SVGAGI. V was pared by 2 bases and J by 2 bases, with 15 bases between. CDR3 in amino acids: CASSYGPGDSQETQYC. The DNA for the CDR3 is TGTGCCAGCAGTTACGGCCCCGGGGACTCTCAAGAGACCCAGTACTGC.

The chain links TRBV6-1 to TRBJ2-7; unclear D gene. This CDR3 contains 13 residues. The germline V gene encodes CDR1 MNHNS and CDR2 SASEGT. V lost 1 base, J lost 4 bases, and 8 bases lay in between. The CDR3 coding sequence is TGTGCCAGCAGTGAAGATGTCGCGTACGAGCAGTACTTC. The encoded protein is CASSEDVAYEQYF.

This clonotype was counted only a few times. The chain links TRBV12-3 or TRBV12-4 to TRBJ1-5; tentatively, D is TRBD1 (6 bases). CDR3 length: 15 residues. Trimming took 7 bases from V and 1 from J, leaving 14 bases between them. The CDR3 loop is CASTLQGPSNQPQHF. CDR3 coding DNA: TGTGCCAGCACGTTACAGGGCCCGAGCAATCAGCCCCAGCATTTT.

This clonotype has a handful of counts. V and J are TRBV20-1 and TRBJ2-7, with D possibly matching TRBD1 (6 bases). Per the germline V gene, CDR1 is DFQATT and CDR2 is SNEGSKA (reference sequence). With 5 bases removed from V and 2 bases from J, the gap between germline ends came to 19 bases. This CDR3 region has 15 residues. The CDR3 DNA is TGCAGTGCTTCACAGGGAACCTATACGCCCTACGAGCAGTACTTC. It translates to CSASQGTYTPYEQYF.

In DNA form, the CDR3 reads TGTGCCAGCAGCCGCAAACTAGGCACTGAAGCTTTCTTT. Amino acid sequence: CASSRKLGTEAFF. The chain links TRBV12-3 or TRBV12-4 to TRBJ1-1; unclear D gene. The V gene lost 6 bases and the J gene lost 4 bases, with 12 bases spanning the gap. The CDR3 consists of 13 residues.

The chain combines TRBV12-5 with TRBJ2-7, with 11 positions matching TRBD1. V gave up 0 bases and J gave up 4 bases; unmatched junction bases: 8. This CDR3 is 17 amino acids long. The germline CDR1 and CDR2 sequences are LGHNT and FRNRAP. In DNA form, the CDR3 reads TGTGCTAGTGGTTTGGTACTGGGACAGGGGGGAATTTACGAGCAGTACTTC. It translates to CASGLVLGQGGIYEQYF. The full variable domain, with the rest looked up from reference TRBV12-5 and TRBJ2-7, is DARVTQTPRHKVTEMGQEVTMRCQPILGHNTVFWYRQTMMQGLELLAYFRNRAPLDDSGMPKDRFSAEMPDATLATLKIQPSEPRDSAVYFCASGLVLGQGGIYEQYFGPGTRLTVT.

The chain couples TRBV5-6 to TRBJ1-2, with D hard to call. Trimming removed 0 bases at V and 7 bases at J, with 16 bases between. Germline assignment: CDR1 SGHDT and CDR2 YYEEEE. The CDR3 length is 15 residues. Here the CDR3 reads CASSLEGGNSLGYTF. In nucleotides, the CDR3 is TGTGCCAGCAGCTTGGAGGGAGGGAACTCTCTTGGCTACACCTTC.

The genes are TRBV2 and TRBJ2-5, with 10 bases fitting TRBD2. V shed 3 bases, J shed 5 bases, and the junction held 3 bases outside the gene matches. CDR1 is SNHLY and CDR2 is FYNNEI in the germline V gene. This CDR3 is built from 14 residues. This chain's CDR3 is CASSEPSGGETQYF. The CDR3, as DNA: TGTGCCAGCAGTGAGCCTAGCGGGGGCGAGACCCAGTACTTC.

The chain combines TRBV9 with TRBJ2-1; D not certain. The CDR3 loop spans 13 amino acids. Germline CDR1 and CDR2: SGDLS and YYNGEE. The V and J ends lost 0 bases and 8 bases respectively, with 9 bases between them. The CDR3 loop reads CASSVEGIDEQFF. CDR3 sequence (DNA): TGTGCCAGCAGCGTAGAGGGAATCGATGAGCAGTTCTTC.

V is TRBV5-6 and J is TRBJ2-5; maybe TRBD1 (5 bases). The germline V and J ends were trimmed by 4 bases and 5 bases, with 18 bases remaining between them. The CDR3 is made up of 15 amino acids. CDR1 and CDR2 from the germline V gene are SGHDT and YYEEEE. The CDR3 reads CASSNPGQGGETQYF. The CDR3 nucleotides read TGTGCCAGCAGCAACCCCGGGCAGGGCGGCGAGACCCAGTACTTC.

The chain carries TRBV27 and TRBJ2-5; possible D gene TRBD1, 5 bases. The end of the DNA is better explained by TRBJ2-7, so the J call may be wrong. The CDR3 length is 13 residues. Germline V gene data show CDR1 as MNHEY and CDR2 as SMNVEV (reference sequence). In DNA form, the CDR3 reads TGTGCCAGCAGACCAGGGTCCTCCCTCGAGCAGTACTTC. Encoded protein: CASRPGSSLEQYF.

This clonotype occurred a few times. The chain joins TRBV28 to TRBJ2-4, with 7 positions matching TRBD2. Germline CDR1 reads MDHEN; CDR2 reads SYDVKM. J lost 0 bases, V lost 5 bases, and 7 bases had no gene match. The CDR3 spans 16 residues. CDR3 loop: CASSEAGLLAKNIQYF. CDR3 coding DNA: TGTGCCAGCAGTGAAGCGGGACTGCTAGCCAAAAACATTCAGTACTTC.

This clonotype appeared a few times. The rearrangement uses TRBV12-3 or TRBV12-4 and TRBJ1-2; D is undetermined. Trimming took off 5 bases at V and 3 bases at J, with 7 bases between the two ends. CDR3 length: 12 amino acids. CDR3 loop: CASSNRDYGYTF. The CDR3 nucleotides read TGTGCCAGCAGTAACAGAGACTATGGCTACACCTTC.

The chain has TRBV7-9 and TRBJ2-1; D ambiguous. Germline CDR1 reads SEHNR; CDR2 reads FQNEAQ (reference sequence). Deletions cut 0 bases from V and 9 bases from J, with 12 bases between. This CDR3 has 14 amino acids. CDR3: CASSLAIGYSEQFF. The CDR3 DNA reads as TGTGCCAGCAGCTTAGCGATCGGCTATAGTGAGCAGTTCTTC.

This chain links TRBV7-9 with TRBJ2-1; 10 nucleotides align to TRBD2. Per germline, CDR1 SEHNR and CDR2 FQNEAQ (reference sequence). The CDR3 is 16 residues long. Unmatched junction bases numbered 10, after V lost 4 bases and J lost 7 bases. CDR3 sequence: CASSWVGLAGDNEQFF. CDR3 DNA sequence: TGTGCCAGCAGCTGGGTTGGGCTAGCGGGAGATAATGAGCAGTTCTTC. Based on the CDR3 plus reference TRBV7-9 and TRBJ2-1, the full variable domain is DTGVSQNPRHKITKRGQNVTFRCDPISEHNRLYWYRQTLGQGPEFLTYFQNEAQLEKSRLLSDRFSAERPKGSFSTLEIQRTEQGDSAMYLCASSWVGLAGDNEQFFGPGTRLTVL.

CDR3 residues: CASSPLDRGNTEAFF. The CDR3 coding sequence is TGCGCCAGCAGCCCCCTGGACAGGGGGAACACTGAAGCTTTCTTT. The V call is TRBV4-1, the J call TRBJ1-1; 9 nucleotides line up with TRBD1. Per the germline V gene, CDR1 is MGHRA and CDR2 is YSYEKL. Losses at the gene ends were 4 bases for V and 1 base for J; bases not matched to a gene: 4. The length of the CDR3 is 15 residues.

About this clonotype itself: One end of the junction varies from germline; a read error may be responsible. V gene TRBV27 combines with J gene TRBJ2-1; D not resolved. Germline-derived CDR1 and CDR2 are MNHEY and SMNVEV (reference sequence). The CDR3 runs 15 residues. CDR3 sequence reads: CSSSSHGTRSNEQFF. CDR3 nucleotide sequence: TGTTCCAGCAGCTCCCACGGTACCAGATCCAATGAGCAGTTCTTC.